This T cell receptor (beta chain) was captured in a study of CD8+CD57+ T cells in acquired aplastic anemia. Study as a whole: On average, sorted CD4+ and CD8+ cells gave 3.2 ug of DNA.

Unmatched junction bases numbered 2, after V lost 1 base and J lost 2 bases. Germline-derived CDR1 and CDR2 are LNHDA and SQIVND (reference sequence). The CDR3 consists of 15 residues. The study's findings and limits: Researchers reported that CD8+ Simpson's diversity was not significantly different in patients versus controls. Patients and controls shared under 35 CD8+ CDR3 sequences, which appeared highly expressed in patients and within their immunodominant clones.

CDR3 and TCR beta VDJ profiling relied on genomic DNA as the template. Each CDR3 protein gets one entry after TCRdb re-called the reads with MiXCR. The sample contains roughly 250,000 distinct CDR3 sequences, approximately 82% of which appear only once. Those patients picked for sequencing had displayed CD8+CD57+ cell expansion on flow cytometry. The enrolled patients all had severe acquired aplastic anemia. This clonotype was seen a few times. What it binds is not known. This TCR was recovered from a human donor with aplastic anemia. The specimen sequenced was sorted CD4+, CD8+, or CD8+CD57+ T cells (not recorded which) from PBMCs. The V gene is TRBV19, the J gene TRBJ2-1; 7 bases are a match to TRBD2. DNA of the CDR3: TGTGCCAGTAGTATAGGGAGCGGGGCCTACAATGAGCAGTTCTTC. Amino acids: CASSIGSGAYNEQFF.